This T cell receptor beta chain derives from a study of blood T cells in healthy people across ages. This CDR3 contains 14 residues. Trimming removed 7 bases at V and 4 bases at J, with 17 bases between. Per the germline V gene, CDR1 is SGDLS and CDR2 is YYNGEE. About this clonotype itself: Since a much larger clone is just one base distant, this may be a read error.

Extractions gave at least 5.5 micrograms of total RNA per sample. Together with a sample-barcoded 5' primer, a J-beta primer mix was included in a second PCR lasting 7 to 11 cycles. TCRdb processed the 5' RACE reads anew with MiXCR; each CDR3 protein has one entry. The sample has roughly 640,000 distinct CDR3 sequences, approximately 30% seen once; the top ten hold more than 15%. The V gene is TRBV9, the J gene TRBJ1-2, with D unresolved. The clonotype comes from a woman aged 80 or over in good health. Sequencing was done on a sample of blood. Here the CDR3 DNA reads TGTGCCAGCGGCCCCCCCGGGCGAGGCTATGGCTACACCTTC. Its translation: CASGPPGRGYGYTF. Based on the CDR3 plus reference TRBV9 and TRBJ1-2, the full variable domain is DSGVTQTPKHLITATGQRVTLRCSPRSGDLSVYWYQQSLDQGLQFLIQYYNGEERAKGNILERFSAQQFPDLHSELNLSSLELGDSALYFCASGPPGRGYGYTFGSGTRLTVV.